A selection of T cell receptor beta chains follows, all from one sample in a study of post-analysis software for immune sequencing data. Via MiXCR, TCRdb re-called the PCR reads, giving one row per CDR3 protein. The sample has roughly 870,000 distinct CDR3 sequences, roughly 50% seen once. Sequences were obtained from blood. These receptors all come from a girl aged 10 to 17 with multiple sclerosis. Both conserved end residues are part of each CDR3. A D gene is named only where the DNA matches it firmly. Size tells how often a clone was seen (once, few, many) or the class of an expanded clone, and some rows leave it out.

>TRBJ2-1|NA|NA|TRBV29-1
TGCAGCGTTGCTGGGCGGCAAAGCTCCTACAATGAGCAGTTCTTC
CSVAGRQSSYNEQFF
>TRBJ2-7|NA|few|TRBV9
TGTGCCAGCAGCGTAGACTACAGGGACTACGAGCAGTACTTC
CASSVDYRDYEQYF
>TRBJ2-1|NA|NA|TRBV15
TGTGCCACCAGCCCCCAAACAGTATCCCTATACAATGAGCAGTTCTTC
CATSPQTVSLYNEQFF
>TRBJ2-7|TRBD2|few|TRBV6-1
TGTGCCAGCAGGACCCCGGGACTAGCGGATTCCTACGAGCAGTACTTC
CASRTPGLADSYEQYF
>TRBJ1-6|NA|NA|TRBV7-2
TGTGCCAGCAGCTTAGGGTCGCTAAGGGGAGGCCAAGCTATGGGACTCCACTTT
CASSLGSLRGGQAMGLHF
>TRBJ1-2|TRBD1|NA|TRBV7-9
TGTGCCAGCAGCTTTGGGGACAGGAACTATGGCTACACCTTC
CASSFGDRNYGYTF
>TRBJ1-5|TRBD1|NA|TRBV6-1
TGTGCCAGCAGTGAATATGGGACAGTTCATCAGCCCCAGCATTTT
CASSEYGTVHQPQHF
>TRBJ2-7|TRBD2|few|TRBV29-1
TGCAGCGTTGGATTTAACCTAGCGGGAGCCTACGAGCAGTACTTC
CSVGFNLAGAYEQYF
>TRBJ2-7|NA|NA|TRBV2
TGTGCCAGCAGTGAAGCAGGGCTCGAGCAGTACTTC
CASSEAGLEQYF
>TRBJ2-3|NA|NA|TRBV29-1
TGCAGCGTCCGGGAGAGACGCGACTACCAGTCTGTTAGCACAGATACGCAGTATTTT
CSVRERRDYQSVSTDTQYF
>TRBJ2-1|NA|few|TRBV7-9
TGTGCCAGCAGCCTAGAGGCTAGCGAGCAGTTCTTC
CASSLEASEQFF
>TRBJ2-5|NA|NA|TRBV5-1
TGCGCCAGCAGACAGAACCCCGAAGAGACCCAGTACTTC
CASRQNPEETQYF
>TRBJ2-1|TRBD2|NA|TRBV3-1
TGTGCCAGCAGTTCCCTCTCGACGGGGGGTACAAATGAGCAGTTCTTC
CASSSLSTGGTNEQFF
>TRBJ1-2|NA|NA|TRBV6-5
TGTGCCAGCAGTTACGTGCATACCTATGGCTACACCTTC
CASSYVHTYGYTF
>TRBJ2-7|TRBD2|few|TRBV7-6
TGTGCCAGCAGCTTGACTAGCGGGAGCGGCGAGCAGTACTTC
CASSLTSGSGEQYF
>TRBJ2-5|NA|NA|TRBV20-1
TGCAGTGCTAGCCAAACAGGGCTCCAAGAGACCCAGTACTTC
CSASQTGLQETQYF
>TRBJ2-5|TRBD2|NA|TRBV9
TGTGCCAGCAGCGAGGGACTAGCGGCAGGGACCCAGTACTTC
CASSEGLAAGTQYF
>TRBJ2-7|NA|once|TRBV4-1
TGCGCCAGCAGCCAAGATCTTAAGGGATACGAGCAGTACTTC
CASSQDLKGYEQYF
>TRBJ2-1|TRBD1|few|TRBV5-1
TGCGCCAGCAGCTTGGGACAGGGTCGGTACAATGAGCAGTTCTTC
CASSLGQGRYNEQFF
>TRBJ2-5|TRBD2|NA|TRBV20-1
TGCAGTGCTGGAAGGGGCGGGGGGACCCGAGAGACCCAGTACTTC
CSAGRGGGTRETQYF
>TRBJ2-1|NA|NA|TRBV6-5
TGTGCCAGCAGATACTCCTCTACAGGGCTAAACAATGAGCAGTTCTTC
CASRYSSTGLNNEQFF
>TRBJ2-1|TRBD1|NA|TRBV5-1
TGCGCCAGCAGCCCAAGACAGGGCAGGGCTAGCAATGAGCAGTTCTTC
CASSPRQGRASNEQFF
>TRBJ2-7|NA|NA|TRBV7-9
TGTACCAGCAGCCTACGGGGGGACATAACCAGCAGCGAGCAGTACTTC
CTSSLRGDITSSEQYF
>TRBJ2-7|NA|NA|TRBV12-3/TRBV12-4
TGTGCCAGCAGTTGGCTGAGTTTCCGGGGGGCCGGCTCCTACGAGCAGTACTTC
CASSWLSFRGAGSYEQYF
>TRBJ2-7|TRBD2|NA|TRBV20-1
TGCAGTGCTAGCCCCACAGCGGGGATCTACAATGAGCAGTACTTC
CSASPTAGIYNEQYF
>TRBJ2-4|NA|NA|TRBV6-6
TGTGCCAGCACCTTACGAACAGGGGAGGTGGGGGAGCAGTACTTC
CASTLRTGEVGEQYF
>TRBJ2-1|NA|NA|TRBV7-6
TGTGCCAGCAGCCCCCAGGGCGTTCCCTCCTACAATGAGCAGTTCTTC
CASSPQGVPSYNEQFF
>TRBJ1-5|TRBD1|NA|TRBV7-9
TGTGCCAGCAGCCGAGGGGGCGAAGGACAGCCCCAGCATTTT
CASSRGGEGQPQHF
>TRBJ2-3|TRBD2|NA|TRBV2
TGTGCCAGCATTAAATACGGGGGGATCACAGATACGCAGTATTTT
CASIKYGGITDTQYF
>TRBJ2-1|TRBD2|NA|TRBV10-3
TGTGCCACCGATCCCGGGACTAGCTTCAATGAGCAGTTCTTC
CATDPGTSFNEQFF
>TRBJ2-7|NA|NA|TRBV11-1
TGTGCCAGCAGGAGGAGGGGGAATTCCTACGAGCAGTACTTC
CASRRRGNSYEQYF
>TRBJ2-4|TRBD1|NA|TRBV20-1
TGCAGTGCTAGATGGGGCGGACAGGGGGCAAGGGAGCAGTACTTC
CSARWGGQGAREQYF
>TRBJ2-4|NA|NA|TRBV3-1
TGTGCCAGCAGCCAAGTGGATCTAGCCAAAAACATTCAGTACTTC
CASSQVDLAKNIQYF
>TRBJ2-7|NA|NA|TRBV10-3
TGTGCCACTGGACACACCTACGAGCAGTACTTC
CATGHTYEQYF
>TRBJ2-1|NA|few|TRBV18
TGTGCCAGCTCACCAAGGGGATCAGGTAACAATGAGCAGTTCTTC
CASSPRGSGNNEQFF
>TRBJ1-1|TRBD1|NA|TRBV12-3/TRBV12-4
TGTGCCAGCAGTTTTGGGGACAGGGGGCCCTGGGCCACTGAAGCTTTCTTT
CASSFGDRGPWATEAFF
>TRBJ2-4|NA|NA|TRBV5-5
TGTGCCAGCAGCTCGACCGGGACATTAAACATTCAGTACTTC
CASSSTGTLNIQYF
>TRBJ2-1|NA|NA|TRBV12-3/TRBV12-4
TGTGCCAGCAGTCTTCGGGGCACTAGCAATGAGCAGTTCTTC
CASSLRGTSNEQFF
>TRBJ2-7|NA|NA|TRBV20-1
TGCAGTGCCCCCGGCCTGATATACGAGCAGTACTTC
CSAPGLIYEQYF
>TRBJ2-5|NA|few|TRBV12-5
TGTGCTAGTGGTTTTAAGAGAGGGGACGGAGGCCAAGAGACCCAGTACTTC
CASGFKRGDGGQETQYF
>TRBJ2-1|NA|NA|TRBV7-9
TGTGCCAGCAGCTCAACCAAGGGGACTGGGCGTTGGAATGAGCAGTTCTTC
CASSSTKGTGRWNEQFF
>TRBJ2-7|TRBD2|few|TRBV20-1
TGCAGTGCTAGAGTAGCCGGCGGGAGGGCCGACGAGCAGTACTTC
CSARVAGGRADEQYF
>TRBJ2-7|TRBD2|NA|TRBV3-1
TGTGCCAGCAGCCCTATCACTAGCGGTGGCTACGAGCAGTACTTC
CASSPITSGGYEQYF
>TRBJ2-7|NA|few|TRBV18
TGTGCCAGCTCACCCCGGGCAGACGAGCAGTACTTC
CASSPRADEQYF
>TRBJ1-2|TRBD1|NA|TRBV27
TGTGCCAGCAGTTTATCCCGACAGGGGGCGTTAGAATATGGCTACACCTTC
CASSLSRQGALEYGYTF
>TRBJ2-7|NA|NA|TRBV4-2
TGTGCCAGCAGCCAAGACCCCAGGATCCACTACGAGCAGTACTTC
CASSQDPRIHYEQYF
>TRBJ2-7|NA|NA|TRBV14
TGTGCCAGCAGCCAAGTCGGTCTGGGGGGCCCTTACGAGCAGTACTTC
CASSQVGLGGPYEQYF
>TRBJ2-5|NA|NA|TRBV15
TGTGCCACCAGCAGAGATAAAAACTCCCCTGGGGAGACCCAGTACTTC
CATSRDKNSPGETQYF
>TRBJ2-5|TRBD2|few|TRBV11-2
TGTGCCAGCACTCTACCGCGGGGGATACAGGAGACCCAGTACTTC
CASTLPRGIQETQYF
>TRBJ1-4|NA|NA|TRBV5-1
TGCGCCAGCAGCTTGGGGGAATTGACAACTAATGAAAAACTGTTTTTT
CASSLGELTTNEKLFF
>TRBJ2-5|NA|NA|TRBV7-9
TGTGCCAGCAGCTGGGGTCAGAAGGAGACCCAGTACTTC
CASSWGQKETQYF
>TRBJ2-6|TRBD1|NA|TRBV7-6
TGTGCCAGCAGCCCGAGACAGGGGGCGTACTCTGGGGCCAACGTCCTGACTTTC
CASSPRQGAYSGANVLTF
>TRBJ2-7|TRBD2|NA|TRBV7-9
TGTGCCAGCAGCTCCCAAACTAGCGGCTCCTACGAGCAGTACTTC
CASSSQTSGSYEQYF
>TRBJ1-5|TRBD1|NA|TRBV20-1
TGCAGTGCTAGAGGGGGGACAGTTAATCAGCCCCAGCATTTT
CSARGGTVNQPQHF
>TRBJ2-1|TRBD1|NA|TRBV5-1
TGCGCCAGCAGCTTAGGACAGGGGTTTGATGAGCAGTTCTTC
CASSLGQGFDEQFF